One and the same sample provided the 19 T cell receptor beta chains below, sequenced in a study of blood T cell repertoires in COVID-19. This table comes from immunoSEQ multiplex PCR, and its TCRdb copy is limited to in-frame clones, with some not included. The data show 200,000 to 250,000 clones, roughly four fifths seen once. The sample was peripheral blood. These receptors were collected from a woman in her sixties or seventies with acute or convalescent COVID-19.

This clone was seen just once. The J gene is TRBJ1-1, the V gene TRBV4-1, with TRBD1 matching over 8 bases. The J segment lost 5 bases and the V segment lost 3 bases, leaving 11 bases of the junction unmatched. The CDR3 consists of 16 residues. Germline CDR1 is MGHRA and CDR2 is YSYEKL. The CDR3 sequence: CASSHIHRGGKTEAFF. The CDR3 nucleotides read TGCGCCAGCAGCCATATCCACAGGGGGGGAAAAACTGAAGCTTTCTTT.

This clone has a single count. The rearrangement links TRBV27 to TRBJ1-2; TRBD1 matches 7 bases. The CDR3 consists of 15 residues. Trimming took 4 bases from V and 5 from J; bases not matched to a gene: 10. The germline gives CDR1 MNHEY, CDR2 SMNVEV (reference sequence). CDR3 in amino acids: CASSYRGQPWYGYTF. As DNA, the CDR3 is TGTGCCAGCAGTTATAGGGGGCAACCCTGGTATGGCTACACCTTC.

This chain's CDR3 is CASSIGTGIGNTIYF. Here the CDR3 DNA reads TGTGCCAGTAGTATCGGGACAGGCATCGGAAACACCATATATTTT. This sequence joins TRBV19 and TRBJ1-3; 8 bases map to TRBD1. Germline trimming cut 3 bases from V and 4 bases from J; bases unmatched to any gene: 5. Germline CDR1 and CDR2: LNHDA and SQIVND (reference sequence). The CDR3 spans 15 residues.

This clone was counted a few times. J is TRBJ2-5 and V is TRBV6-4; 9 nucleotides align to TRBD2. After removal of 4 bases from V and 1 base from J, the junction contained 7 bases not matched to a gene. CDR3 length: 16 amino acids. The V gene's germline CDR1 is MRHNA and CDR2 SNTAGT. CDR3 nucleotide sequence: TGTGCCAGCAGTGGTCTAGCGGGGAGGGGCCAAGAGACCCAGTACTTC. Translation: CASSGLAGRGQETQYF.

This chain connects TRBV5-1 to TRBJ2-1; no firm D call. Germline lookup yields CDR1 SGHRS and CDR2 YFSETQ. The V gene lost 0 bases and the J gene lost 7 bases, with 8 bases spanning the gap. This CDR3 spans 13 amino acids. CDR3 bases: TGCGCCAGCAGCTTGGCTGGGCAGAATGAGCAGTTCTTC. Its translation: CASSLAGQNEQFF.

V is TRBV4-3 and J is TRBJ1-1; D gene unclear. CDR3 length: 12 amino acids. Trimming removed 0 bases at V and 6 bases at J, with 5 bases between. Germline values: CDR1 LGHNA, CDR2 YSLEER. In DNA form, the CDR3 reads TGCGCCAGCAGCCAAGACACGGCTGAAGCTTTCTTT. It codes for CASSQDTAEAFF.

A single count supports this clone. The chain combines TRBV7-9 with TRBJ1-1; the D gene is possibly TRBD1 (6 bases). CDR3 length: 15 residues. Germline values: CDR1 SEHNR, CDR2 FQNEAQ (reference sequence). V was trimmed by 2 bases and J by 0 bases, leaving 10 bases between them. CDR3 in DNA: TGTGCCAGCAGCTTACAGGGGCCCATGAACACTGAAGCTTTCTTT. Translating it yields CASSLQGPMNTEAFF.

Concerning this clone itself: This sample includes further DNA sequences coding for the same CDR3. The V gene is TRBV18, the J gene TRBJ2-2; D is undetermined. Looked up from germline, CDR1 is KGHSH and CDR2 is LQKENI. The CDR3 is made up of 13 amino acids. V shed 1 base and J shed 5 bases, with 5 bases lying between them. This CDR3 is CASSPLQTGELFF. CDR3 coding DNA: TGTGCCAGCTCACCACTTCAGACCGGGGAGCTGTTTTTT.

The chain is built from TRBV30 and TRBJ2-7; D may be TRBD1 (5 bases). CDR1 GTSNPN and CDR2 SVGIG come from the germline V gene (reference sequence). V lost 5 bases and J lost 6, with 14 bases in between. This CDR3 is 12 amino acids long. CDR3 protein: CAWATVQSEQYF. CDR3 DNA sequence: TGTGCCTGGGCGACAGTTCAGTCCGAGCAGTACTTC.

For the CDR3, the DNA is TGTGCCAGTACCTCTAGGGGGGGAGCTTACAATCAGCCCCAGCATTTT. This codes for CASTSRGGAYNQPQHF. The chain uses TRBV19 and TRBJ1-5, with D possibly matching TRBD1 (6 bases). The CDR3 contains 16 residues. Germline V lookup: CDR1 LNHDA, CDR2 SQIVND (reference sequence). V lost 7 bases, J lost 3 bases, and 19 bases lay in between.

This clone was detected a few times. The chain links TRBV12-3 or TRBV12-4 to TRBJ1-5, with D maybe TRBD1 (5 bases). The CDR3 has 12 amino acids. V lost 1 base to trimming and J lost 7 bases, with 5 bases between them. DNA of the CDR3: TGTGCCAGCAGTTTAGGGGGCCAGCCCCAGCATTTT. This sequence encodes CASSLGGQPQHF.

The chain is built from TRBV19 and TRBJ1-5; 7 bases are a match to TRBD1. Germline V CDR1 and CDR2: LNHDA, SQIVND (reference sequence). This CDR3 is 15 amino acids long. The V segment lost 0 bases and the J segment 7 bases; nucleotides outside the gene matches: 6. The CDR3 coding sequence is TGTGCCAGTAGTATAGATAGGCAGGGGGACCAGCCCCAGCATTTT. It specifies CASSIDRQGDQPQHF.

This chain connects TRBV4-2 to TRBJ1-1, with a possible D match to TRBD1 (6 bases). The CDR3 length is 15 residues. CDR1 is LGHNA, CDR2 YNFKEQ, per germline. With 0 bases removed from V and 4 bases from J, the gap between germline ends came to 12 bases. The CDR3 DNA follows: TGTGCCAGCAGCCAAGATCAACAGGGCCTCACTGAAGCTTTCTTT. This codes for CASSQDQQGLTEAFF.

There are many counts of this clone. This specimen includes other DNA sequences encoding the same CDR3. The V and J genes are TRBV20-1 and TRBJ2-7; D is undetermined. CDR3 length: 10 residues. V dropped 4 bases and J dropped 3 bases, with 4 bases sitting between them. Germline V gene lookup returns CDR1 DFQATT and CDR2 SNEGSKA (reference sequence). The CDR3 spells CSATLYEQYF. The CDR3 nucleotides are TGCAGTGCTACCCTCTACGAGCAGTACTTC.

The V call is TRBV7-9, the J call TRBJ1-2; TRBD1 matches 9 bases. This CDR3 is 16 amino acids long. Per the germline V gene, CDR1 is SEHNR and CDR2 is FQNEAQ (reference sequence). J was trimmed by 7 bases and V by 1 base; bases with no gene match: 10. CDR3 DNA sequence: TGTGCCAGCAGCTTAGATCCCGGACAGGGGAGCGGTGGCTACACCTTC. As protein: CASSLDPGQGSGGYTF.

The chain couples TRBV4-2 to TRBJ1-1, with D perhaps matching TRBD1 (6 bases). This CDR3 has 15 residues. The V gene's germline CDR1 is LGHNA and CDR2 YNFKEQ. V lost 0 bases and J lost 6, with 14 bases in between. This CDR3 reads CASSQEGGRVSEAFF. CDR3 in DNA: TGTGCCAGCAGCCAAGAGGGGGGGCGGGTGTCTGAAGCTTTCTTT.

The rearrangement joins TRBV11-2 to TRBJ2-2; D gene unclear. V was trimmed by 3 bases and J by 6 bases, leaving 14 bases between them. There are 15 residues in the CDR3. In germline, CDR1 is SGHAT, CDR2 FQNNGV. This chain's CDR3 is CASSFGGLGAGELFF. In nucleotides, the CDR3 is TGTGCCAGCAGCTTCGGCGGTCTTGGCGCCGGGGAGCTGTTTTTT.

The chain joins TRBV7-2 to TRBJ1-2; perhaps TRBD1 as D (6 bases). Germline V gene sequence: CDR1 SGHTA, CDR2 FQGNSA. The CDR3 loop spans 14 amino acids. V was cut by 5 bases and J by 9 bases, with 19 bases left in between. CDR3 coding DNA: TGTGCCAGCAGCCCGGACAGAGGGAGAAGCAGCTACACCTTC. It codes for CASSPDRGRSSYTF.

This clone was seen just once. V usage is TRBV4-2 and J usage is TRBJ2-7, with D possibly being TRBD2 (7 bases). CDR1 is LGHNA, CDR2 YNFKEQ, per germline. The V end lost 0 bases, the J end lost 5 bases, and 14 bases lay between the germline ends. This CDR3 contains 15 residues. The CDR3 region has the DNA TGTGCCAGCAGCCAAGATTCGGGGGCGGGGGACGAGCAGTACTTC. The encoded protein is CASSQDSGAGDEQYF.